The 20 T cell receptor beta chains listed next were all sequenced from one sample in a study of cytomegalovirus exposure and HLA in healthy donors. The PCR was carried out with 60 Vbeta primers and 13 Jbeta primers. Only in-frame clones appear in the TCRdb table, and some are missing; sequencing was by immunoSEQ multiplex PCR. In the table there are 150,000 to 200,000 clones, about 87% of which are singletons. The sequenced sample was PBMCs. All receptors derive from a woman aged 18-29 years in good health and CMV-seronegative.

The chain recombines TRBV4-3 with TRBJ2-1; TRBD1 agrees at 12 bases. The CDR3 covers 16 residues. Trimming took 0 bases from V and 8 from J; bases not matched to a gene: 5. Germline V CDR1 and CDR2: LGHNA, YSLEER. CDR3 region: CASSQDPGTGGDEQFF. CDR3 DNA sequence: TGCGCCAGCAGCCAAGATCCCGGGACAGGGGGCGATGAGCAGTTCTTC.

V is TRBV27 and J is TRBJ2-5; 13 bases match TRBD2. Germline V lookup: CDR1 MNHEY, CDR2 SMNVEV (reference sequence). This CDR3 spans 17 amino acids. The V segment lost 4 bases and the J segment 4 bases; nucleotides outside the gene matches: 9. The CDR3 coding sequence is TGTGCCAGCAGTTCCCCCGGACTAGCGGGAGAGGGAGAGACCCAGTACTTC. Its translation: CASSSPGLAGEGETQYF.

The gene calls are TRBV2 and TRBJ2-1; 7 bases align to TRBD2. Germline CDR1 reads SNHLY; CDR2 reads FYNNEI. This CDR3 is 16 amino acids long. V gave up 4 bases and J gave up 6 bases; unmatched junction bases: 12. CDR3 residues: CASSVTGLGIINEQFF. CDR3 coding DNA: TGTGCCAGCAGTGTAACTGGACTAGGAATTATCAATGAGCAGTTCTTC. Based on the CDR3 plus reference TRBV2 and TRBJ2-1, the full variable domain is EPEVTQTPSHQVTQMGQEVILRCVPISNHLYFYWYRQILGQKVEFLVSFYNNEISEKSEIFDDQFSVERPDGSNFTLKIRSTKLEDSAMYFCASSVTGLGIINEQFFGPGTRLTVL.

For the CDR3, the DNA is TGTGCCAGCAGCCGTGGACAGGGGGCAGCTCAGCCCCAGCATTTT. Translating gives CASSRGQGAAQPQHF. The V gene is TRBV28, the J gene TRBJ1-5; the match to TRBD1 covers 11 bases. This CDR3 contains 15 residues. The germline V gene encodes CDR1 MDHEN and CDR2 SYDVKM. Trimming at V came to 6 bases and at J to 6 bases, leaving 7 bases not matched to a gene.

The chain is built from TRBV28 and TRBJ1-2, with 9 bases lining up with TRBD1. V was clipped by 4 bases and J by 6 bases; unmatched bases: 3. The CDR3 length is 13 residues. Germline CDR1 is MDHEN and CDR2 is SYDVKM. CDR3 bases: TGTGCCAGCAGTTGGACAGGGGTTAATGGCTACACCTTC. Its protein is CASSWTGVNGYTF.

The rearrangement uses TRBV6-5 and TRBJ1-5; perhaps TRBD1 as D (5 bases). The CDR3 sequence is 14 residues long. Germline CDR1 reads MNHEY; CDR2 reads SVGAGI. V was clipped by 6 bases and J by 2 bases, with 11 bases between them. CDR3 protein: CASRGGGGNQPQHF. CDR3 DNA: TGTGCCAGCAGGGGGGGTGGTGGCAATCAGCCCCAGCATTTT.

This clone was observed a handful of times. The chain is built from TRBV4-1 and TRBJ1-1; D possibly corresponds to TRBD1 (5 bases). Per germline, CDR1 MGHRA and CDR2 YSYEKL. V lost 6 bases, J lost 6 bases, and 14 bases lay in between. CDR3 length: 13 residues. DNA for the CDR3: TGCGCCAGCAGACAGAACGGGGGGTCTGAAGCTTTCTTT. It encodes CASRQNGGSEAFF.

CDR3 sequence reads: CASSPQGREAFF. The CDR3 DNA reads as TGTGCCAGCTCACCACAAGGCAGGGAAGCTTTCTTT. The chain employs TRBV18 and TRBJ1-1; D not resolved. Per the germline V gene, CDR1 is KGHSH and CDR2 is LQKENI. V was cut by 1 base and J by 8 bases, with 8 bases left in between. The CDR3 loop spans 12 amino acids.

The genes are TRBV12-2 and TRBJ2-1; the DNA was not used to check the table's D call, TRBD2. TRBV12-2 is marked as a pseudogene. CDR3 length equals 15 residues. CDR3 nucleotides: TGTGCAAGTCGACCCGGGACTAGGGGTATCAATGAGCAGTTCTTC. Translating gives CASRPGTRGINEQFF.

This chain joins TRBV6-6 and TRBJ1-4; 9 bases are a match to TRBD1. The germline gives CDR1 MNHNY, CDR2 SVGAGI (reference sequence). The length of the CDR3 is 15 residues. After removal of 5 bases from V and 4 bases from J, the junction contained 5 bases not matched to a gene. Written as DNA, the CDR3 is TGTGCCAGCAGTCCGGGACAGGGAAATAATGAAAAACTGTTTTTT. Its protein product is CASSPGQGNNEKLFF.

J is TRBJ2-7 and V is TRBV6-6, with 8 bases fitting TRBD1. This CDR3 is built from 14 residues. Germline trimming cut 4 bases from V and 5 bases from J; bases unmatched to any gene: 7. The germline V gene encodes CDR1 MNHNY and CDR2 SVGAGI (reference sequence). CDR3 in amino acids: CASSFTDRGDEQYF. As DNA, the CDR3 is TGTGCCAGCAGTTTCACAGACAGGGGCGACGAGCAGTACTTC.

The chain combines TRBV27 with TRBJ1-2, with D possibly being TRBD1 (5 bases). Per germline, CDR1 MNHEY and CDR2 SMNVEV (reference sequence). V lost 6 bases to trimming and J lost 4 bases, with 15 bases between them. The CDR3 totals 14 residues. The CDR3 DNA reads TGTGCCAGCAGCCTTAAAGGTCAGGGCTATGGCTACACCTTC. Its protein is CASSLKGQGYGYTF.

V usage is TRBV10-3 and J usage is TRBJ1-2, with 7 nucleotides matching TRBD1. Germline CDR1 reads ENHRY; CDR2 reads SYGVKD. CDR3 length: 16 amino acids. V shed 7 bases and J 4 bases; nucleotides not matched to a gene: 15. CDR3 in amino acids: CAITAEGASGGYGYTF. As DNA, the CDR3 is TGTGCCATCACCGCCGAGGGGGCGAGCGGTGGCTATGGCTACACCTTC.

CDR3 loop: CASSFIHTEAFF. The DNA for the CDR3 is TGTGCCAGCAGCTTCATTCACACTGAAGCTTTCTTT. The chain employs TRBV11-2 and TRBJ1-1; D gene unclear. CDR1 and CDR2 (germline): SGHAT, FQNNGV. This CDR3 spans 12 amino acids. V dropped 3 bases and J dropped 3 bases, with 5 bases sitting between them. Full variable domain (rest looked up from reference TRBV11-2 and TRBJ1-1): EAGVAQSPRYKIIEKRQSVAFWCNPISGHATLYWYQQILGQGPKLLIQFQNNGVVDDSQLPKDRFSAERLKGVDSTLKIQPAKLEDSAVYLCASSFIHTEAFFGQGTRLTVV.

This sequence joins TRBV13 and TRBJ2-5; 8 positions agree with TRBD2. V dropped 8 bases and J dropped 5; count of bases not matched to a gene: 19. Germline CDR1 and CDR2: PRHDT and FYEKMQ (reference sequence). The length of the CDR3 is 17 residues. CDR3 sequence: CASAHAGGGRVMETQYF. CDR3 coding DNA: TGTGCCAGCGCTCACGCCGGGGGGGGGCGGGTAATGGAGACCCAGTACTTC.

The genes are TRBV7-6 and TRBJ1-2; 7 nucleotides line up with TRBD1. The V gene's germline CDR1 is SGHVS and CDR2 FNYEAQ. The CDR3 covers 15 residues. V trimming: 5 bases; J trimming: 0 bases; junction bases outside the gene matches: 6. The CDR3 DNA follows: TGTGCCAGCAGCCCTCGGCAGGGGGCTAACTATGGCTACACCTTC. It codes for CASSPRQGANYGYTF. The whole variable domain, filled in from reference TRBV7-6 and TRBJ1-2, reads GAGVSQSPRYKVTKRGQDVALRCDPISGHVSLYWYRQALGQGPEFLTYFNYEAQQDKSGLPNDRFSAERPEGSISTLTIQRTEQRDSAMYRCASSPRQGANYGYTFGSGTRLTVV.

J is TRBJ2-1 and V is TRBV4-1; no reliable D call. CDR1 and CDR2 (germline): MGHRA, YSYEKL. Trimming removed 3 bases at V and 12 bases at J, with 12 bases between. This CDR3 is built from 12 residues. The CDR3 DNA reads as TGCGCCAGCAGCCAGGAATCTAGGCGGCAGTTCTTC. Translating gives CASSQESRRQFF.

The rearrangement uses TRBV11-3 and TRBJ1-1; TRBD1 matches at 8 bases. The V segment lost 1 base and the J segment 6 bases; nucleotides outside the gene matches: 4. CDR3 size: 14 residues. Germline V gives CDR1 SGHNT, CDR2 YENEEA. CDR3 sequence (DNA): TGTGCCAGCAGCTTAGGGACAGGGCGGCCTGAAGCTTTCTTT. This encodes CASSLGTGRPEAFF. The full variable domain, completed using reference TRBV11-3 and TRBJ1-1, is EAGVVQSPRYKIIEKKQPVAFWCNPISGHNTLYWYLQNLGQGPELLIRYENEEAVDDSQLPKDRFSAERLKGVDSTLKIQPAELGDSAVYLCASSLGTGRPEAFFGQGTRLTVV.

V is TRBV10-3 and J is TRBJ1-5; the D is unclear. This CDR3 spans 12 amino acids. Germline V lookup: CDR1 ENHRY, CDR2 SYGVKD. Deletions cut 9 bases from V and 6 bases from J, with 12 bases between. The CDR3 DNA follows: TGTGCCATTGGGAGGGAGAGTCAGCCCCAGCATTTT. It yields the protein CAIGRESQPQHF.

V and J are TRBV7-2 and TRBJ1-1; TRBD1 matches at 10 bases. This CDR3 contains 17 residues. V trimming: 5 bases; J trimming: 6 bases; junction bases outside the gene matches: 15. Germline V gives CDR1 SGHTA, CDR2 FQGNSA. The CDR3 DNA sequence: TGTGCCAGCAGCCGCAACCAAGCCGGGACAGGGGCAGCTGAAGCTTTCTTT. This encodes CASSRNQAGTGAAEAFF. The variable domain in full, completed from reference TRBV7-2 and TRBJ1-1, reads GAGVSQSPSNKVTEKGKDVELRCDPISGHTALYWYRQSLGQGLEFLIYFQGNSAPDKSGLPSDRFSAERTGGSVSTLTIQRTQQEDSAVYLCASSRNQAGTGAAEAFFGQGTRLTVV.